This TCR beta chain comes out of a study of blood T cells in healthy people across ages. A second PCR of about 7 to 12 cycles used a sample-barcoded 5' primer and a J-beta primer mix. MiXCR, run by TCRdb on the 5' RACE reads, gives a single entry per CDR3 protein. Of about 940,000 distinct CDR3 sequences in the sample, 40% to 60% were seen once. Broader study findings: It was not known whether donors were CMV positive (a possible confounder of expanded clonotype changes). TCR beta diversity was tightly associated with the proportion of naive T cells.

The length of the CDR3 is 13 residues. Concerning this clonotype itself: Antigen: not known.

This clonotype originated in a man aged 25-45 years in good health. Sequences were obtained from blood. The chain uses TRBV12-3 or TRBV12-4 and TRBJ2-4, with 10 nucleotides matching TRBD2. The J call could be wrong; TRBJ2-7 is a better fit for the DNA end. The CDR3 nucleotides read TGTGCCAGCAGTCGCCTAGCGGGGGACGAGCAGTACTTC. Protein: CASSRLAGDEQYF.